Listed here is a single T cell receptor beta chain. The antigen this receptor binds is unknown. No base quality values were provided; no much bigger clone lies one nucleotide off. These data originate in a study of response to subunit inactivated influenza vaccine (dated by TCRdb to between 2018 and 2020). Background on the whole study: To follow how T cells responded to a trivalent subunit inactivated influenza vaccine, the researchers relied on deep quantitative profiling of the T cell receptor repertoire. On the study overall, not on this receptor specifically: According to the authors, only a limited number of new T cells may be recruited by each seasonal influenza vaccination.

Libraries came from RT-PCR. Reads for this sample came from an Illumina HiSeq 2500. The public sequencing data were trimmed at Q25 with fastp and processed into clonotypes with MiXCR by TCRdb, which kept only in-frame beta chains. CDR3 protein sequences are deduplicated, and each keeps its most common genes and DNA. In this sample the table shows hundreds of thousands of distinct CDR3 sequences, roughly 25% of which occur a single time. 1.5% to 2% of the sample belongs to the ten largest clones. Trimming takes 4 bases from V and 3 bases from J, and the germline ends sit 14 bases apart. CDR1 and CDR2 are drawn from the germline V gene: SGHRS, YFSETQ. Spanning cysteine to phenylalanine, the CDR3 consists of 15 amino acids. Left in the record is the CDR3 DNA by itself, 45 bases read in frame from the first base.

Sample: CD4+ T cells sorted from PBMCs, taken 5 days after vaccination. The sequence was obtained from a middle-aged man who received an inactivated influenza vaccine. Donor details come from another sample of the same person, matched by shared clones. The chain couples TRBV5-1 to TRBJ2-1; TRBD1 is a possible D gene, resting on 6 matching bases. The DNA is as follows: TGCGCCAGCAGCACTGGACAGACAAGCTACAATGAGCAGTTCTTC. This sequence encodes CASSTGQTSYNEQFF.